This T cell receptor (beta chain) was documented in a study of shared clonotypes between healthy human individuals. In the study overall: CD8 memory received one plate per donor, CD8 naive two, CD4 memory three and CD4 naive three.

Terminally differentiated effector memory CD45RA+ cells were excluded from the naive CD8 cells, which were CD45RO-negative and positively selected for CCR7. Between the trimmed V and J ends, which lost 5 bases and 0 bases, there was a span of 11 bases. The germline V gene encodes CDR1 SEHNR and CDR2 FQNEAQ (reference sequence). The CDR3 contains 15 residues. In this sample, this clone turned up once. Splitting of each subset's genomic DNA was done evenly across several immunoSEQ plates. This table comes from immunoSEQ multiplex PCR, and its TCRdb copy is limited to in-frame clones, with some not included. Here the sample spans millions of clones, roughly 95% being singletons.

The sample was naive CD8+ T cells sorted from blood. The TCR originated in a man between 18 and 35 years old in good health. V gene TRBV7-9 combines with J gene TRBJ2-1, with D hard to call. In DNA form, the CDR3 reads TGTGCCAGCAGCCCCCCCCTGGGCTCCTACAATGAGCAGTTCTTC. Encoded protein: CASSPPLGSYNEQFF.